This T cell receptor beta chain appears in the sequencing data of a study of blood T cell repertoires in COVID-19 (dated by TCRdb to between 2020 and 2021). The study in broad terms: Samples from collaborators originated in the United States, Italy and Spain and spanned both the acute and convalescent phases of COVID-19. Where available, HLA class I and class II types were obtained from metadata supplied by the sample provider rather than from assay-based typing. The samples were drawn from two sources: the first 160 participants of the ongoing ImmuneRACE study, and about 1,300 subjects contributed by 6 global collaborators. Nearly every sample came with metadata listing a de-identified subject ID, COVID-19 status, age in years and sex. The repertoires were released in a freely available public database intended as a resource for research on the immune response to SARS-CoV-2. The material from the prospective study consisted of cDNA or gDNA derived from T cells, B-cell-depleted T cells, or PBMCs. Deeply sampled blood TCRbeta repertoires from subjects exposed to, actively infected with, or recovered from COVID-19 were included in the dataset.

Enrolling through a virtual design, the prospective study's participants ranged in age from roughly 18 to 95 years and lived across 24 United States geographic areas. In the prospective study, participants were assigned to cohorts based on the clinical history participants reported in a screening survey and a study questionnaire. Exposed participants had been in contact with someone with a PCR-confirmed or clinician-diagnosed COVID-19 case within 2 weeks of study entry. Mobile phlebotomists in the prospective study collected whole blood, serum and a nasopharyngeal or oropharyngeal swab from every participant. Prospective study participants could optionally give additional blood draws and questionnaires over a roughly 2-month period. Before DNA extraction, prospective study blood samples were shipped either frozen or at room temperature. Worth noting for this clone: Its antigen remains unidentified. Per-base quality was not reported, and no clone a single base away is much larger than it.

TCRbeta CDR3 regions were amplified from genomic DNA by means of the immunoSEQ Assay, a bias-controlled multiplex PCR. In the original analysis: Nucleated cell counts per sample were estimated from amplification of reference gene primers within the assay. To quantify the absolute abundance of each unique TCRbeta CDR3 rearrangement, sequence reads were collapsed and filtered. For each sample, productive Simpson clonality was calculated as the square root of Simpson's diversity index across productive rearrangements. TCRdb took this table from immuneACCESS and kept in-frame rearrangements with V and J called. Such tables lack part of the clones; where checked against another copy, unresolved V genes explain under half of the gap, and the rest is unexplained. From that table come the V and J calls and clone size; the DNA was used to work out D and trimming. The sample table contains more than 350,000 clones; only one count was recorded for about 88% of them. Together, the top ten hold approximately 1.5% of the sample.

Results the study describes overall, beyond this receptor: The amount of clinical and demographic metadata varied by source and participant and was provided uncurated.

The receptor comes from a woman in her late teens or twenties who had been exposed to COVID-19. The sequencing input was PBMCs or T cells enriched from blood (not recorded which).

The nucleotide sequence reads as follows: TGCGCCAGCACCTACAGGGGGCCGCCCTCCTACGAGCAGTACTTC. Translation gives CASTYRGPPSYEQYF. The rearranged segments are TRBV23-1 and TRBJ2-7; 9 bases in between match TRBD1. TRBV23-1 is an ORF for which the function is uncertain. At the junction V is shortened by 7 bases and J by 0 bases; bases outside the gene matches: 7. The CDR3 contains 15 residues, cysteine and phenylalanine counted. Just CDR3 DNA is preserved here, 45 bases in frame from base 1.